These 30 T cell receptor beta chains share one sample of origin, sequenced in a study of blood T cell repertoires in COVID-19. Profiling relied on immunoSEQ multiplex PCR, and the TCRdb table lists in-frame clones only, not all of them. Of some 190,000 clones in the sample, about 82% were seen once. The sample taken for sequencing was PBMCs or T cells enriched from blood (not recorded which). The receptors here all came from a man aged 35-49 years with acute COVID-19.

CDR3 bases: TGTGCCAGCAGCGTAGGGACAGGGGTCTATGGCTACACCTTC. Translation: CASSVGTGVYGYTF. V is TRBV7-8 and J is TRBJ1-2; the match to TRBD1 covers 10 bases. Germline V gene data show CDR1 as SGHVS and CDR2 as FQNEAQ. The CDR3 has 14 amino acids. The trim removed 5 bases at V and 4 bases at J, leaving 4 bases unmatched.

This clone was counted a few times. The chain couples TRBV11-1 to TRBJ2-1, with TRBD1 matching 10 bases. V was pared by 7 bases and J by 0 bases, with 6 bases of the junction left unmatched. Germline CDR1 is SGHAT and CDR2 is FQDESV (reference sequence). CDR3 size: 16 residues. The CDR3: CASTQGQGSSYNEQFF. The DNA for the CDR3 is TGTGCCAGCACCCAGGGACAGGGGAGCTCCTACAATGAGCAGTTCTTC.

The genes are TRBV29-1 and TRBJ2-2; possible D gene TRBD2, 6 bases. CDR1 is SQVTM, CDR2 ANQGSEA, per germline. The CDR3 length is 13 residues. V was pared by 7 bases and J by 1 base, with 10 bases between. The CDR3 DNA sequence: TGCAGCGGGGGGGAGCGGAACACCGGGGAGCTGTTTTTT. Protein product: CSGGERNTGELFF.

This chain joins TRBV7-8 and TRBJ2-3, with 12 bases matching TRBD2. Trimming at V came to 3 bases and at J to 6 bases, leaving 10 bases not matched to a gene. Germline values: CDR1 SGHVS, CDR2 FQNEAQ. The CDR3 spans 17 residues. Here the CDR3 DNA reads TGTGCCAGCAGCTTCCCGCTAGCGGGAGGGCCATGGGATACGCAGTATTTT. It specifies CASSFPLAGGPWDTQYF.

This rearrangement joins TRBV28 to TRBJ1-1; 9 positions match TRBD1. Per germline, CDR1 MDHEN and CDR2 SYDVKM. CDR3 length equals 11 residues. The trim removed 4 bases at V and 10 bases at J, leaving 1 base unmatched. The CDR3 sequence is CASSSDRGAFF. The CDR3 bases are TGTGCCAGCAGTTCGGACAGGGGAGCTTTCTTT. Full variable domain (outside the CDR3, taken from reference TRBV28 and TRBJ1-1): DVKVTQSSRYLVKRTGEKVFLECVQDMDHENMFWYRQDPGLGLRLIYFSYDVKMKEKGDIPEGYSVSREKKERFSLILESASTNQTSMYLCASSSDRGAFFGQGTRLTVV.

Comment on this clone: This specimen includes other DNA sequences encoding the same CDR3. J is TRBJ2-1 and V is TRBV6-5; 8 bases line up with TRBD2. Germline CDR1 is MNHEY and CDR2 is SVGAGI. V shed 2 bases, J shed 2 bases, and the junction held 2 bases outside the gene matches. This CDR3 region has 15 residues. The CDR3 protein is CASSYGSGAYNEQFF. The CDR3 DNA follows: TGTGCCAGCAGTTACGGTAGCGGGGCCTACAATGAGCAGTTCTTC.

The chain has TRBV29-1 and TRBJ1-5; the match to TRBD1 covers 9 bases. CDR1 and CDR2 (germline): SQVTM, ANQGSEA. This CDR3 comprises 15 residues. V lost 6 bases and J lost 2; bases outside the gene matches: 8. The CDR3 DNA is TGCAGCGTATCGGGACAGGGAGGAGGCAATCAGCCCCAGCATTTT. Translated: CSVSGQGGGNQPQHF.

The genes are TRBV5-1 and TRBJ2-1, with unresolved D. Trimming stripped 4 bases from V and 0 bases from J, with 11 bases between. Germline CDR1 SGHRS, CDR2 YFSETQ. The CDR3 length is 15 residues. CDR3 sequence: CASSQTPSSYNEQFF. In nucleotides, the CDR3 is TGCGCCAGCAGCCAGACACCGAGCTCCTACAATGAGCAGTTCTTC.

The chain's CDR3 is CASRAFYGYTF. CDR3 DNA sequence: TGTGCCAGCAGAGCCTTCTATGGCTACACCTTC. V usage is TRBV28 and J usage is TRBJ1-2; the D is unclear. Deletions cut 6 bases from V and 4 bases from J, with 6 bases between. Germline-derived CDR1 and CDR2 are MDHEN and SYDVKM. There are 11 residues in the CDR3.

J is TRBJ1-1 and V is TRBV29-1; D possibly corresponds to TRBD1 (5 bases). V was pared by 7 bases and J by 3 bases, with 12 bases between. This CDR3 comprises 12 residues. Germline-derived CDR1 and CDR2 are SQVTM and ANQGSEA. Here the CDR3 reads CSGGTQYTEAFF. CDR3 DNA sequence: TGCAGCGGGGGGACTCAATACACTGAAGCTTTCTTT.

The chain combines TRBV7-8 with TRBJ2-2, with 7 bases aligning to TRBD2. The CDR3 loop spans 15 amino acids. Per the germline V gene, CDR1 is SGHVS and CDR2 is FQNEAQ. V was clipped by 8 bases and J by 4 bases; unmatched bases: 10. Here the CDR3 DNA reads TGTGCCAGCGGCCTGGCGGGAGCGCGCACCGGGGAGCTGTTTTTT. Its translation: CASGLAGARTGELFF.

This clone has a single count. This rearrangement joins TRBV28 to TRBJ2-3, with TRBD2 matching 14 bases. The CDR3 length is 16 residues. V gave up 4 bases and J gave up 6 bases; unmatched junction bases: 6. Germline CDR1 and CDR2: MDHEN and SYDVKM. CDR3: CASSSPRLAGGDTQYF. The CDR3 nucleotides read TGTGCCAGCAGTTCGCCCAGACTAGCGGGAGGGGATACGCAGTATTTT.

V gene TRBV18 combines with J gene TRBJ1-4, with 9 nucleotides matching TRBD1. Per germline, CDR1 KGHSH and CDR2 LQKENI. V trimming: 3 bases; J trimming: 8 bases; junction bases outside the gene matches: 7. The CDR3 is 15 amino acids. Written as DNA, the CDR3 is TGTGCCAGCTCACCGGCGGACAGGGGAGGGGAAAAACTGTTTTTT. It yields the protein CASSPADRGGEKLFF.

The chain is built from TRBV7-6 and TRBJ1-1; D possibly corresponds to TRBD1 (6 bases). The CDR3 spans 12 residues. Germline V CDR1 and CDR2: SGHVS, FNYEAQ. Trimming cost V 5 bases and J 11 bases, with 15 bases left between them. The CDR3 sequence: CASSKGGEGAFF. The CDR3 DNA reads as TGTGCCAGCAGCAAAGGGGGGGAAGGGGCTTTCTTT.

The J gene is TRBJ1-4, the V gene TRBV5-1, with 9 positions matching TRBD1. Trimming at V came to 0 bases and at J to 2 bases, leaving 2 bases not matched to a gene. Germline loops: CDR1 SGHRS, CDR2 YFSETQ. This CDR3 contains 16 residues. The CDR3: CASSLAGTGTNEKLFF. The CDR3, as DNA: TGCGCCAGCAGCTTGGCCGGGACAGGGACTAATGAAAAACTGTTTTTT.

Only one count was recorded for this clone. V usage is TRBV29-1 and J usage is TRBJ1-1; no reliable D call. The CDR3 has 14 residues. V lost 7 bases, J lost 5 bases, and 20 bases lay in between. The germline V gene encodes CDR1 SQVTM and CDR2 ANQGSEA. Here the CDR3 reads CSAPLADSATEAFF. The CDR3 DNA reads TGCAGCGCTCCTCTAGCAGATAGTGCTACTGAAGCTTTCTTT.

The rearrangement joins TRBV27 to TRBJ1-2; 7 bases map to TRBD1. This CDR3 region has 14 residues. Germline V gene data show CDR1 as MNHEY and CDR2 as SMNVEV (reference sequence). With V trimmed by 3 bases and J by 8 bases, 9 bases remained unmatched. This CDR3 reads CASSFRDSKGGYTF. The CDR3 nucleotides read TGTGCCAGCAGTTTCCGGGACAGCAAAGGCGGCTACACCTTC.

V usage is TRBV28 and J usage is TRBJ1-4, with D possibly being TRBD1 (5 bases). The CDR3 has 14 residues. The ends were cut back, 6 bases at V and 5 bases at J, with 13 bases in the middle. CDR1 is MDHEN and CDR2 is SYDVKM in the germline V gene. DNA of the CDR3: TGTGCCAGCAGGGGATGGACATTAAATGAAAAACTGTTTTTT. Amino acid sequence: CASRGWTLNEKLFF.

CDR3 sequence reads: CASSLRTSGNNEQYF. The CDR3 coding sequence is TGCGCCAGCAGCCTCAGGACTAGCGGGAATAACGAGCAGTACTTC. This chain uses TRBV4-3 with TRBJ2-7, with 12 bases matching TRBD2. The germline V gene has CDR1 LGHNA and CDR2 YSLEER. V lost 4 bases to trimming and J lost 5 bases; unmatched junction nucleotides: 6. The CDR3 covers 15 residues.

J is TRBJ2-7 and V is TRBV20-1; D gene unclear. The CDR3 sequence is 10 residues long. Germline V gene lookup returns CDR1 DFQATT and CDR2 SNEGSKA (reference sequence). Trimming took off 4 bases at V and 5 bases at J, with 6 bases between the two ends. CDR3 DNA sequence: TGCAGTGCTACCAAGCACGAGCAGTACTTC. Protein: CSATKHEQYF.

This chain joins TRBV7-9 and TRBJ1-2, with D possibly matching TRBD1 (5 bases). This CDR3 has 13 amino acids. Per germline, CDR1 SEHNR and CDR2 FQNEAQ (reference sequence). Trimming pared 3 bases from V and 5 bases from J, leaving 10 bases between. CDR3 region: CASSFGAGYGYTF. The DNA for the CDR3 is TGTGCCAGCAGCTTTGGGGCGGGATATGGCTACACCTTC.

Written as DNA, the CDR3 is TGTGCCAGCAGTTGGACAGGGCTTCAGCCCCAGCATTTT. The encoded protein is CASSWTGLQPQHF. The genes are TRBV27 and TRBJ1-5; 8 bases align to TRBD1. The CDR3 loop spans 13 amino acids. The J segment lost 6 bases and the V segment lost 4 bases, leaving 2 bases of the junction unmatched. Per the germline V gene, CDR1 is MNHEY and CDR2 is SMNVEV (reference sequence).

CDR3 nucleotide sequence: TGTGCCAGCAGCGTAGCTCTACAGACCTACAATGAGCAGTTCTTC. It yields the protein CASSVALQTYNEQFF. The V call is TRBV9, the J call TRBJ2-1, with D uncertain. Germline lookup yields CDR1 SGDLS and CDR2 YYNGEE. The CDR3 has 15 residues. The V gene lost 0 bases and the J gene lost 2 bases, with 9 bases spanning the gap.

This chain uses TRBV28 with TRBJ1-4; 8 positions match TRBD1. The CDR3 runs 12 residues. The trim removed 5 bases at V and 13 bases at J, leaving 6 bases unmatched. In germline, CDR1 is MDHEN, CDR2 SYDVKM. Written as DNA, the CDR3 is TGTGCCAGCAGTCAGGGGACAGGTTTACTGTTTTTT. Residues: CASSQGTGLLFF.

This chain connects TRBV12-5 to TRBJ1-1, with D hard to call. The V gene lost 0 bases and the J gene lost 0 bases, with 11 bases spanning the gap. Germline CDR1 reads LGHNT; CDR2 reads FRNRAP. This CDR3 contains 16 residues. CDR3 residues: CASGLVLGPMNTEAFF. Here the CDR3 DNA reads TGTGCTAGTGGTTTGGTACTAGGACCTATGAACACTGAAGCTTTCTTT.

V is TRBV2 and J is TRBJ2-1; 11 bases are a match to TRBD2. CDR3 length: 15 residues. In germline, CDR1 is SNHLY, CDR2 FYNNEI. The trim removed 8 bases at V and 7 bases at J, leaving 10 bases unmatched. This CDR3 is CASDYSGRVGNEQFF. The CDR3 coding sequence is TGTGCCAGCGACTATAGCGGGAGGGTGGGAAATGAGCAGTTCTTC. The variable domain in full, completed from reference TRBV2 and TRBJ2-1, reads EPEVTQTPSHQVTQMGQEVILRCVPISNHLYFYWYRQILGQKVEFLVSFYNNEISEKSEIFDDQFSVERPDGSNFTLKIRSTKLEDSAMYFCASDYSGRVGNEQFFGPGTRLTVL.

The V and J genes are TRBV27 and TRBJ2-7; tentative D call: TRBD2 (6 bases). Germline V gene sequence: CDR1 MNHEY, CDR2 SMNVEV (reference sequence). CDR3 length equals 16 residues. V was clipped by 7 bases and J by 1 base, with 20 bases between them. The CDR3: CASTGRRGGISYEQYF. The DNA of the CDR3 is TGTGCCAGCACGGGGCGGAGGGGCGGCATTTCCTACGAGCAGTACTTC.

This chain connects TRBV6-2 or TRBV6-3 to TRBJ2-7, with TRBD2 matching over 7 bases. Per the germline V gene, CDR1 is MNHEY and CDR2 is SVGEGT. The ends lost 0 bases at V and 0 bases at J; junction bases unmatched: 2. The CDR3 length is 15 residues. CDR3 amino acids: CASSYSGTTSYEQYF. DNA for the CDR3: TGTGCCAGCAGTTACTCCGGGACTACCTCCTACGAGCAGTACTTC.

Concerning this clone: Other DNA sequences of this sample code for an identical CDR3. The chain recombines TRBV28 with TRBJ2-7; TRBD1 matches 7 bases. V lost 3 bases, J lost 2 bases, and 4 bases stayed unmatched. Germline assignment: CDR1 MDHEN and CDR2 SYDVKM. The CDR3 loop spans 14 amino acids. DNA of the CDR3: TGTGCCAGCAGTTTCTGGGACAGTACCTACGAGCAGTACTTC. Translating it yields CASSFWDSTYEQYF.

The chain joins TRBV6-5 to TRBJ2-7; 9 positions agree with TRBD1. The V gene end was trimmed by 2 bases and the J gene end by 2 bases; junction bases not matched to a gene: 4. The CDR3 runs 15 residues. Germline-derived CDR1 and CDR2 are MNHEY and SVGAGI. This CDR3 is CASSYGDRETYEQYF. As DNA, the CDR3 is TGTGCCAGCAGTTACGGGGACAGGGAGACCTACGAGCAGTACTTC.